This paragraph covers one T cell receptor beta chain sequence. What this receptor recognizes is not known. Base quality data are lacking; no much larger clone is found one base away. CDR1 is given as KGHSH and CDR2 as LQKENI, both from the germline V gene. Between the V and J ends, shortened by 3 bases and 6 bases respectively, the junction contains 12 bases. Inclusive of the bounding cysteine and phenylalanine, the CDR3 is 14 residues long. Left in the record is the CDR3 DNA by itself, 42 bases read in frame from the first base. The sample comes from a study of cytomegalovirus exposure and HLA in healthy donors (TCRdb year 2017). The study in broad terms: An earlier analysis of 587 of the donors reported about 250 Gb of sequence data and roughly 110 million unique TCR beta sequences from 150 million to 200 million T cells. To predict cytomegalovirus infection status, the study brought together high-throughput TCR immunosequencing, statistical association of individual TCRs with disease status, and machine learning. Roughly 300 gigabases of sequencing data and 78 million or so unique TCR sequences were included in an early release covering about 620 HLA-typed donors. In an earlier analysis of about 590 of the donors, high-throughput TCR beta sequencing was used to judge whether each TCR beta V gene segment behaved as functional or pseudogenic. All discovery cohort repertoires had been generated on a single sequencing platform. The genetic ancestry cluster associated with self-reported Caucasian donors included approximately 85% of the 398 genotyped donors. Using immunosequencing, the study profiled T cell repertoires from 550 to 750 subjects and related those repertoires to cytomegalovirus serostatus. Class I and class II HLA loci were covered by the typing at four-digit resolution. Donor age, sex, ethnicity and CMV serostatus were collected together with the repertoire data. The study was designed to test whether signatures of past pathogen exposure could be identified by cataloging public T cell receptors. Among 398 genotyped donors of the cohort, an average of approximately 240,000 unique TCR beta nucleotide sequences was sequenced per donor, of which approximately 19% were non-productive. About 5 DR-DQ haplotypes were handled as single units for association and clustering, since linkage in the cohort was strong. Besides the first cohort of 666 subjects, a separate validation cohort made up of over a hundred different subjects was used. A later analysis re-examined previously published TCR beta repertoires from 500 to 700 donors and added high-resolution HLA genotyping to investigate patterns of TCR occurrence. Rather than drawing on any new phenotypic data, the later analysis identified candidate immune exposures from TCR beta sequences and the way those sequences occurred across donors. A later genetic analysis used genome-wide SNP genotypes for 398 of the 666 donors, treating that subset as a discovery cohort. The number of donors typed differed by locus, with about 629-640 for A, B, C, DRB1 and DQB1, 522 for DQA1, approximately 570 for DPA1, and 400 to 490 for DPB1. Paper-wide results and their limitations: The 87-base-pair reads could not distinguish some IMGT-functional V segments, including TRBV6-2 and TRBV6-3, so those segments were excluded. Presence/absence analyses assumed roughly uniform sequencing depth across donors, an assumption that may not hold. In an earlier analysis of some 500 of the donors, most TCR beta V segments appeared in productive rearrangements about 87% or about 30% of the time, broadly matching IMGT annotations. In a later analysis, several top co-occurrence clusters were reported to appear linked to parvovirus B19, influenza, CMV and Epstein-Barr virus. Correlated functional status among segregating V segments might be attributable to linkage disequilibrium, but an unknown experimental factor could not be ruled out. In both the original and validation cohorts, the classifier was reported to diagnose cytomegalovirus status with high specificity and sensitivity. When HLA alleles, especially DR and DQ, strongly co-occurred, attributing TCR associations to individual alleles was difficult. According to a later analysis, most CMV-associated TCR beta chains appeared to be HLA-restricted, and the HLA associations seemed to be driven largely by CMV exposure. Across donors, most TCR sequences were observed very rarely, whereas some public TCRs were present in many individuals. In a later analysis, around 17,000 TCR beta sequences were associated with specific HLA alleles at a false discovery rate of 0.05. In a later genetic analysis, a missense DCLRE1C variant was associated with V-gene and J-gene trimming of TCR beta chains, and the association was replicated in an independent cohort. This cohort had only TCR beta chains sequenced, and the lack of alpha or paired-chain data limited which features could be detected. Compared with equally common non-associated chains, HLA-associated TCR beta chains in a later analysis were more clonally expanded and had lower generation probabilities. A later genetic analysis reported fewer N-insertions in productive TCRs among donors in an Asian-associated ancestry cluster than the roughly 620-donor mean. Immune exposure information for the cohort was limited to CMV serostatus. The study gave a list of some 150 TCR beta chains associated with cytomegalovirus. Because HLA typing was unavailable for some donors at each locus, only the typed subset was used in association tests. A group of highly shared sequence variants was considered likely to be a technical artifact of the sequencing pipeline. A further reported finding was that TCR beta sequences accurately predicted the HLA-A and HLA-B alleles for most subjects in the first cohort. In vitro tests confirmed that a few of the cytomegalovirus-associated TCR beta chains recognize cytomegalovirus antigens. Fewer than 20 rarely observed V segments, including chromosome 9 orphons, were excluded from the earlier analysis of about 600 of the donors because counts were too low. In a later analysis, TCR association rates were found to vary across HLA loci, with the most associated TCRs seen for DRB1 alleles and the fewest for HLA-C alleles. The authors suggested that the approach could potentially be extended to other disease states and immunological phenotypes.

The cohort was made up of 666 healthy bone marrow donors. At the time of sampling, every cohort member was nominally healthy, though immune exposures that went unrecorded were likely present. The donor was CMV seronegative and belonged to the group of under 400 seronegative cohort members. Each donor provided a peripheral blood sample, and peripheral blood mononuclear cells were used for TCR beta sequencing. Genomic DNA extraction from the blood cell samples was performed with the Qiagen DNeasy Blood Extraction Kit. Library method: the immunoSEQ multiplex PCR assay. For the multiplex PCR, a mixture combining 60 forward primers for TCR Vbeta segments and 13 reverse primers for TCR Jbeta segments was used. A multiplex PCR assay on genomic DNA amplified the CDR3 region of rearranged TCR beta genes. On the Illumina HiSeq System, the amplified TCR beta libraries were sequenced as 87-base-pair reads. The study's own analysis went as follows. A later analysis counted some 74 million unique TCR beta chains across the 670 or so repertoires, and roughly 10 million of these chains were shared by at least two donors. Raw reads were error-corrected and collapsed into unique sequences by a nearest-neighbor algorithm in which closely related sequences were merged to remove PCR and sequencing errors. V, D and J gene segments were assigned by aligning CDR3 sequences to IMGT reference sequences. For a sequence to be retained, a match of at least six nucleotides to both a V gene segment and a J gene segment was required. A rearrangement counted as productive if the CDR3 had no stop codons and remained in frame with V and J, and every other rearrangement counted as non-productive. CDR3 was defined by IMGT convention, running from the second conserved V-encoded cysteine to the conserved J-encoded phenylalanine. The earlier analysis of about 570 of the donors excluded any sequence lacking an unambiguous match to a single V gene segment. In an earlier analysis of a few hundred of the donors, V segments were called functional above 56.7% productive rearrangements and were called segregating when the between-donor standard deviation exceeded 5%. A statistical classification framework was built to diagnose cytomegalovirus status from the catalog of TCR beta chain sequences. A later analysis assigned V and J genes by comparing TCR nucleotide sequences with IMGT/GENE-DB human TR gene sequences. A later analysis assigned CDR3 sequences and most-parsimonious VDJ recombination scenarios with the TCRdist pipeline. In a later analysis, every TCR beta chain was defined by the combination of its CDR3 amino acid sequence and its V-gene family, and reads without a unique V-gene family were dropped. In a later analysis, several hundred highly shared, low-generation-probability nucleotide sequences were removed to address suspected cross-contamination and a sequencing artifact. For each public chain, a later analysis derived a clonal expansion index from normalized ranks of inferred template counts within each repertoire. Generation probabilities in a later analysis came from a VDJ recombination model fitted to out-of-frame rearrangements, and those results were checked against IGoR. In a later analysis, TCR-TCR, TCR-HLA and TCR-CMV co-occurrence was scored with hypergeometric tests, and a repertoire-size bias correction was applied to TCR pairs. In a later analysis, false discovery rates were estimated by permuting HLA or CMV assignments 20 times. In a later analysis, co-occurring TCRs were grouped using DBSCAN, with TCRdist sequence similarity added in when clustering inside HLA-allele-positive subsets. Repertoires with fewer than 30,000 or more than 120,000 public chains, plus five repertoires with anomalous nucleotide sharing, were excluded from co-occurrence clustering. Imported from immuneACCESS, the table was reduced by TCRdb to in-frame sequences with V and J called. These copies leave out some clones; in studies compared against another copy, an unresolved V gene accounts for under half, and the cause of the remainder is not known. V and J calls and clone size are those listed in that table; D and trimming were worked out from the DNA. For this sample there are around 65,000 clones; around four fifths appear just once. Of the sample, around 4.7% is held by the ten largest clones.

Sample: PBMCs. The source of this sequence is a woman aged 30 to 39 in good health and CMV-seronegative. The V and J segments used are TRBV18 and TRBJ2-1; TRBD2 is possibly the D segment (6 matching bases). In nucleotide form, the sequence is TGTGCCAGCTCACCCGGGACTCGCCGCAATGAGCAGTTCTTC. This codes for CASSPGTRRNEQFF.